This T cell receptor beta chain was observed in a study of T-cell reconstitution after alpha-beta-depleted transplantation in children. Preparing the TCRbeta library involved the use of unique molecular identifiers. Each CDR3 protein is one row after TCRdb ran MiXCR on the PCR reads. The sample carries 350,000 to 450,000 distinct CDR3 sequences, roughly 22% recorded once. CDR1 and CDR2 from the germline V gene are SGHRS and YFSETQ. The CDR3 runs to 15 residues. V dropped 0 bases and J dropped 4; count of bases not matched to a gene: 3. This clonotype was picked up a small number of times. The chain recombines TRBV5-1 with TRBJ2-1, with 8 positions matching TRBD1. This sequence was found in a human donor who donated a stem cell graft to a child with acute myeloid leukemia. This specimen consisted of PBMCs from the stem cell graft donor, obtained from the stem cell graft. DNA for the CDR3: TGCGCCAGCAGCTTGGACACAGGGGGGTACAATGAGCAGTTCTTC. Encoded protein: CASSLDTGGYNEQFF.